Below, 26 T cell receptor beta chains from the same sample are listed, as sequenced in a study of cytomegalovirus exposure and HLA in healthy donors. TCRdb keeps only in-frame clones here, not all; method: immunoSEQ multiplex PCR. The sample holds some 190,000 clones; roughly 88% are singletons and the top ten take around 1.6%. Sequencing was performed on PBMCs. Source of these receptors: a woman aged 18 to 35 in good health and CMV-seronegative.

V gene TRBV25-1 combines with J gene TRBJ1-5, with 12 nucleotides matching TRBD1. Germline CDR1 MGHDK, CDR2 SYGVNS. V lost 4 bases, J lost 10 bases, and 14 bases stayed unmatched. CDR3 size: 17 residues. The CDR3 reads CASSGPGTGGASKPQHF. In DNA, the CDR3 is TGTGCCAGCAGTGGACCCGGGACAGGGGGCGCGTCGAAACCCCAGCATTTT.

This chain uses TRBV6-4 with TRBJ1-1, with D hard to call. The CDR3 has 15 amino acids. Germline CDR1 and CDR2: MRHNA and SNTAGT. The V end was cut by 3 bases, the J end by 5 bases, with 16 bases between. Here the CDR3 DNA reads TGTGCCAGCAGTGATAACGCGGCCCCGAAGACTGAAGCTTTCTTT. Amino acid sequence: CASSDNAAPKTEAFF.

The CDR3 DNA reads TGTGCCAGCAGCCCACCTCGGGTTAGCACAGATACGCAGTATTTT. As protein: CASSPPRVSTDTQYF. The J gene is TRBJ2-3, the V gene TRBV7-8; D uncertain. Trimming shortened V by 5 bases and J by 0 bases, and 12 bases separated the two germline ends. Germline values: CDR1 SGHVS, CDR2 FQNEAQ. The CDR3 consists of 15 residues.

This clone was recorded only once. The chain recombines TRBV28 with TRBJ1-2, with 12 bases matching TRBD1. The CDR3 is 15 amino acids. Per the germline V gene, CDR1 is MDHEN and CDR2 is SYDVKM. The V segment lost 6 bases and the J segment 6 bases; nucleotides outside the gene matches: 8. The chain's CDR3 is CASRLGTGGAHGYTF. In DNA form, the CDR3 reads TGTGCCAGCAGGCTCGGGACAGGGGGCGCGCATGGCTACACCTTC.

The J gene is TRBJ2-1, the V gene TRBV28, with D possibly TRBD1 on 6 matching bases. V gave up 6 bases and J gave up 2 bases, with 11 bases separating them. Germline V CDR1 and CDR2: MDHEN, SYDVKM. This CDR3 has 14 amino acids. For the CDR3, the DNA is TGTGCCAGCAGGACAGGAAGACCCTACAATGAGCAGTTCTTC. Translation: CASRTGRPYNEQFF.

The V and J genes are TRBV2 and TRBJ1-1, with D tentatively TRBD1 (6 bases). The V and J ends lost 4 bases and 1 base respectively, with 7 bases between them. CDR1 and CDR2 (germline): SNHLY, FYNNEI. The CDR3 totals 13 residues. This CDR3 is CASSAGENTEAFF. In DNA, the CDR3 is TGTGCCAGCAGTGCAGGGGAGAACACTGAAGCTTTCTTT. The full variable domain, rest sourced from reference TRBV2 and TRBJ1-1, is EPEVTQTPSHQVTQMGQEVILRCVPISNHLYFYWYRQILGQKVEFLVSFYNNEISEKSEIFDDQFSVERPDGSNFTLKIRSTKLEDSAMYFCASSAGENTEAFFGQGTRLTVV.

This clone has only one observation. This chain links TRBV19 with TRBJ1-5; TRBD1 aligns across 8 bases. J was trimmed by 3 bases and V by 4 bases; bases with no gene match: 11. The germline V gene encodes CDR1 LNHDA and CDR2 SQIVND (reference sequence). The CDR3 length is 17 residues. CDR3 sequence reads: CASSTISGTGNNQPQHF. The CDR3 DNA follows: TGTGCCAGTAGTACGATTTCAGGGACAGGTAACAATCAGCCCCAGCATTTT.

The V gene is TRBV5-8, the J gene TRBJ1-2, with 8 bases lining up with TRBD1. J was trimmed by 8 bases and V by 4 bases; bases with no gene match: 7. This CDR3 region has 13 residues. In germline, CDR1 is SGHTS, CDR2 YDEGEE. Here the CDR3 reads CASSIRRQGGYTF. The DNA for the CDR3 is TGTGCCAGCAGCATACGACGACAGGGGGGCTACACCTTC.

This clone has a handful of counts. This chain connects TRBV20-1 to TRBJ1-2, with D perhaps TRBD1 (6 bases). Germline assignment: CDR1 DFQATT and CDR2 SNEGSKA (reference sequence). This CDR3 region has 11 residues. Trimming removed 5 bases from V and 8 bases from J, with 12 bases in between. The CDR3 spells CSAPQGGGYTF. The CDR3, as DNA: TGCAGTGCTCCACAGGGTGGAGGCTACACCTTC.

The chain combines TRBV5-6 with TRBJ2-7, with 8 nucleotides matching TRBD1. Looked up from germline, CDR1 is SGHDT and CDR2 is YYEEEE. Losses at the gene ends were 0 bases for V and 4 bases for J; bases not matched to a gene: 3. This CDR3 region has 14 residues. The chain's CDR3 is CASSLAQGVYEQYF. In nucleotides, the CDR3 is TGTGCCAGCAGCTTGGCACAGGGGGTGTACGAGCAGTACTTC.

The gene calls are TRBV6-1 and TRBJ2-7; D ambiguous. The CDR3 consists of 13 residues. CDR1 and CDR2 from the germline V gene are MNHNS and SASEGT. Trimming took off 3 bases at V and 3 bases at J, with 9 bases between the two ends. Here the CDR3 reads CASSEGRNYEQYF. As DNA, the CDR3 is TGTGCCAGCAGTGAGGGCAGAAACTACGAGCAGTACTTC.

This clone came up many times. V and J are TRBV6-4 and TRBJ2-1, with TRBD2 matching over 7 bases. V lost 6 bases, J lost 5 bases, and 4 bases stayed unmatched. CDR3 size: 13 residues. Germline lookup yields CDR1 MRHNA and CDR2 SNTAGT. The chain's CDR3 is CASSEREHNEQFF. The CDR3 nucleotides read TGTGCCAGCAGCGAGCGGGAACACAATGAGCAGTTCTTC.

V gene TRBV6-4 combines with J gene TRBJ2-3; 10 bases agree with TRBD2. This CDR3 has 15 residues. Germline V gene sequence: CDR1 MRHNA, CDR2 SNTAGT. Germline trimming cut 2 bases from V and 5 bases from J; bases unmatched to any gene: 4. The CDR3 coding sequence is TGTGCCAGCAGTGACAGCGGGGGGGCCGTAGATACGCAGTATTTT. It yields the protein CASSDSGGAVDTQYF.

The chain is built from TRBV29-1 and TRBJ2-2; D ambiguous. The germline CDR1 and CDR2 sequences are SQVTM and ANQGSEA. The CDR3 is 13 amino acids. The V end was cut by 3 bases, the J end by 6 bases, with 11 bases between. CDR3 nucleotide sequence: TGCAGCGTTGAGCAGGAAGCCCCCGGGGAGCTGTTTTTT. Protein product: CSVEQEAPGELFF.

DNA of the CDR3: TGTGCCAGCAGCGTGGGGACAGGGGGAACTTACTCCTACGAGCAGTACTTC. Its protein product is CASSVGTGGTYSYEQYF. The chain joins TRBV9 to TRBJ2-7, with 11 bases identical to TRBD1. The trim removed 2 bases at V and 0 bases at J, leaving 7 bases unmatched. The CDR3 is 17 amino acids. CDR1 SGDLS and CDR2 YYNGEE come from the germline V gene.

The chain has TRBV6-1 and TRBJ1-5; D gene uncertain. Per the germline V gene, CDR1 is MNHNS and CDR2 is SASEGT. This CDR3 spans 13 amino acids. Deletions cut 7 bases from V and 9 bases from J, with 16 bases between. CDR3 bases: TGTGCCAGCACCCGGACTAAGATCCGGCCCCAGCATTTT. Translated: CASTRTKIRPQHF.

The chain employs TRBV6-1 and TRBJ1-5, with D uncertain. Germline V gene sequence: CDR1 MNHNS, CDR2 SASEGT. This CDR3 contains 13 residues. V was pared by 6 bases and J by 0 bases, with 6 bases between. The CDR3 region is CASSVNSNQPQHF. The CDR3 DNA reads TGTGCCAGCAGCGTAAATAGCAATCAGCCCCAGCATTTT.

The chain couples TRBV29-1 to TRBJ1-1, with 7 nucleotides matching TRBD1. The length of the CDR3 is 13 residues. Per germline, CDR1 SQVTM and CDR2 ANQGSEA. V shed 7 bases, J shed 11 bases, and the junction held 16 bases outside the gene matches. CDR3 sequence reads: CSAQGQGVFRAFF. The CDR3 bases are TGCAGCGCTCAAGGTCAGGGGGTCTTTAGGGCTTTCTTT.

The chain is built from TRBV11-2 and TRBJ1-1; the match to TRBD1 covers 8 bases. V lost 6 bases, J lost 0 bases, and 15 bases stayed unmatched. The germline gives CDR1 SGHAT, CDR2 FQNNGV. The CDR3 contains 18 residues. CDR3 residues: CASRKNPGGSGVNTEAFF. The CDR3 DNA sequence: TGTGCCAGCAGAAAAAACCCAGGGGGCTCTGGGGTGAACACTGAAGCTTTCTTT.

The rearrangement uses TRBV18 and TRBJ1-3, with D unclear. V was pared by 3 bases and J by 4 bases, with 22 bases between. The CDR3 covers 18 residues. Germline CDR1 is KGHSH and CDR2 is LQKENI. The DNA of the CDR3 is TGTGCCAGCTCACCCACCACGGTCCTAACGCGATTGGGAAACACCATATATTTT. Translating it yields CASSPTTVLTRLGNTIYF.

The CDR3 DNA reads TGCAGCGGCGCGATCACCGGGACTAGCCCGGATGAGCAGTTCTTC. Its protein is CSGAITGTSPDEQFF. V usage is TRBV29-1 and J usage is TRBJ2-1; 9 positions agree with TRBD2. This CDR3 is built from 15 residues. Germline trimming cut 7 bases from V and 8 bases from J; bases unmatched to any gene: 15. From germline, CDR1 is SQVTM and CDR2 ANQGSEA.

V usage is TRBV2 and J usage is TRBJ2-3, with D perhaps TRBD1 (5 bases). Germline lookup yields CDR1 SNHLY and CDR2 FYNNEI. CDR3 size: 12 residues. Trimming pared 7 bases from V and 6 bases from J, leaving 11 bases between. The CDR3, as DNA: TGTGCCAGCAATCAGGGTGCGGATACGCAGTATTTT. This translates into CASNQGADTQYF.

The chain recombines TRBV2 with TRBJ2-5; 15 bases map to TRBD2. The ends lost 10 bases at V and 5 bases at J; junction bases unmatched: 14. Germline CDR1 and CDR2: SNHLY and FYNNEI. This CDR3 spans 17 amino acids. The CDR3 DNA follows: TGTGCCATCGAGCGGACTAGCGGGGGGGCCGAGAGGGAGACCCAGTACTTC. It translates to CAIERTSGGAERETQYF.

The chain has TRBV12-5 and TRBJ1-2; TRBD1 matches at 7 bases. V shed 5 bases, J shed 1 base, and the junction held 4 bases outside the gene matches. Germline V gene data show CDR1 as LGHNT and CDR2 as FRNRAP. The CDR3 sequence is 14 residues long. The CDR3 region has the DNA TGTGCTAGTGGTGTGGGACAGTTTAACTATGGCTACACCTTC. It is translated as CASGVGQFNYGYTF.

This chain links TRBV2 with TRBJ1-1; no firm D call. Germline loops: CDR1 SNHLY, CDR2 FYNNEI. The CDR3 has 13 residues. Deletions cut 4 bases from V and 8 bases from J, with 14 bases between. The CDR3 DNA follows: TGTGCCAGCAGTGTTATGGCCCTCAGAGAAGCTTTCTTT. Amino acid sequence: CASSVMALREAFF.

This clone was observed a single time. As DNA, the CDR3 is TGTGCTAGTGGTTGGGACAGGAGCGAAATAAGTACCTTC. This translates into CASGWDRSEISTF. The chain employs TRBV12-5 and TRBJ1-2; 8 bases are shared with TRBD1. V shed 4 bases and J 14 bases; nucleotides not matched to a gene: 12. Germline V gene lookup returns CDR1 LGHNT and CDR2 FRNRAP. CDR3 length: 13 residues.